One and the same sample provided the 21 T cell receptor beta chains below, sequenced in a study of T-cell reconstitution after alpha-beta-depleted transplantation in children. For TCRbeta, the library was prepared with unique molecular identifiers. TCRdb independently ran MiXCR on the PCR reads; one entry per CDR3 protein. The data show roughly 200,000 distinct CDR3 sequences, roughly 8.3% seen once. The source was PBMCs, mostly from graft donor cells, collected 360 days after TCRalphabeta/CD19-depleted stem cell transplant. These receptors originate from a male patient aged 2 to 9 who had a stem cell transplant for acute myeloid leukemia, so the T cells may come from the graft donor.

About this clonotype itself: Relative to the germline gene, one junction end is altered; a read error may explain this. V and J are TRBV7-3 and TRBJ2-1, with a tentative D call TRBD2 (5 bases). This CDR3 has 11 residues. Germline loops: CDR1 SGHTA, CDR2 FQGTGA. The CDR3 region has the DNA TGTGCCAGCAGCTCCGGACTCTCGCAAATCTTC. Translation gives CASSSGLSQIF.

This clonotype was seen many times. The chain's CDR3 is CSARHPTGNNEQFF. The DNA of the CDR3 is TGCAGTGCTAGACACCCGACAGGGAACAATGAGCAGTTCTTC. This chain uses TRBV20-1 with TRBJ2-1; TRBD1 matches 7 bases. CDR3 size: 14 residues. The germline V gene has CDR1 DFQATT and CDR2 SNEGSKA (reference sequence). Germline trimming cut 2 bases from V and 5 bases from J; bases unmatched to any gene: 6.

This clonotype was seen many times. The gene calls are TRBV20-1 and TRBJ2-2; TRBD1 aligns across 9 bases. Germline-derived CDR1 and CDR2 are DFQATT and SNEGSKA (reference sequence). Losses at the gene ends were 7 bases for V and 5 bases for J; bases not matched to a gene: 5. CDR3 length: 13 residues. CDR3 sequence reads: CSVGQGHTGELFF. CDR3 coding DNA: TGCAGTGTTGGACAGGGGCATACCGGGGAGCTGTTTTTT.

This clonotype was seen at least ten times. The CDR3 spells CASSNLLAGGPQETQYF. The CDR3 DNA sequence: TGTGCCAGCAGCAATCTTCTAGCGGGGGGACCCCAAGAGACCCAGTACTTC. V usage is TRBV5-5 and J usage is TRBJ2-5; 11 nucleotides match TRBD2. The V segment lost 4 bases and the J segment 1 base; nucleotides outside the gene matches: 9. This CDR3 contains 17 residues. Germline V lookup: CDR1 SGHKS, CDR2 YYEKEE (reference sequence). The full variable domain, rest sourced from reference TRBV5-5 and TRBJ2-5, is DAGVTQSPTHLIKTRGQQVTLRCSPISGHKSVSWYQQVLGQGPQFIFQYYEKEERGRGNFPDRFSARQFPNYSSELNVNALLLGDSALYLCASSNLLAGGPQETQYFGPGTRLLVL.

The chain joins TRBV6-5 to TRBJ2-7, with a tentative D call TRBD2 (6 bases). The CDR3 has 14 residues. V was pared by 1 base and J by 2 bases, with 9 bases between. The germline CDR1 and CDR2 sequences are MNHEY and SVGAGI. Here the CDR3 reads CASSYWTTAYEQYF. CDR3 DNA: TGTGCCAGCAGTTACTGGACTACCGCCTACGAGCAGTACTTC.

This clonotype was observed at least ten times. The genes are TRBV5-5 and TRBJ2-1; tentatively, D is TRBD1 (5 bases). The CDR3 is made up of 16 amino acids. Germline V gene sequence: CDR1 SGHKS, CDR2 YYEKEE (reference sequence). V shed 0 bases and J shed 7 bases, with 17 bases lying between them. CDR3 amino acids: CASSLVSSGKLNEQFF. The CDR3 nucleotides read TGTGCCAGCAGCTTGGTTAGTTCAGGGAAATTGAATGAGCAGTTCTTC.

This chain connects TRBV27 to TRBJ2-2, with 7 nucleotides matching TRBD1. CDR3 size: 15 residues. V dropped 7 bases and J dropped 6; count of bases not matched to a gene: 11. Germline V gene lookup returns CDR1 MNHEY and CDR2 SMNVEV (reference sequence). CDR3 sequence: CASTRDRGLSGELFF. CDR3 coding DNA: TGTGCCAGCACCCGGGACAGAGGGTTGTCCGGGGAGCTGTTTTTT.

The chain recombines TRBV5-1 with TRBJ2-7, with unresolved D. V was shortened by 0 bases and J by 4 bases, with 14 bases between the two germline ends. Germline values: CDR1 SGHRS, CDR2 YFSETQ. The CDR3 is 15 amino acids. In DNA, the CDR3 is TGCGCCAGCAGCTTGGACGGTCGGCAGCTTTACGAGCAGTACTTC. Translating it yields CASSLDGRQLYEQYF.

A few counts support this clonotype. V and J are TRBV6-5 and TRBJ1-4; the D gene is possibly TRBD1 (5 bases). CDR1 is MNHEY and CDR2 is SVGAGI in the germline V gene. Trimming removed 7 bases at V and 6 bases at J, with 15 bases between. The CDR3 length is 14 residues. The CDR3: CASTSGALDEKLFF. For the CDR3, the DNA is TGTGCCAGCACGTCTGGGGCCCTTGATGAAAAACTGTTTTTT.

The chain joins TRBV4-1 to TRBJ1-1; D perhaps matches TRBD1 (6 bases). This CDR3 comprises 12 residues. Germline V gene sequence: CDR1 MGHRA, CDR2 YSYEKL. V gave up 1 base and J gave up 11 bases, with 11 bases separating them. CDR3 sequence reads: CASSQVSGAAFF. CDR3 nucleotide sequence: TGCGCCAGCAGCCAAGTCTCGGGGGCGGCTTTCTTT.

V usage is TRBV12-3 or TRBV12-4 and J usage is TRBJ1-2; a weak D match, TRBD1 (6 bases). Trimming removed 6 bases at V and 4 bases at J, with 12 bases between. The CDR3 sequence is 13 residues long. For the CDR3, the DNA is TGTGCCAGCAGAGTACAGGGTTCCTATGGCTACACCTTC. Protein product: CASRVQGSYGYTF.

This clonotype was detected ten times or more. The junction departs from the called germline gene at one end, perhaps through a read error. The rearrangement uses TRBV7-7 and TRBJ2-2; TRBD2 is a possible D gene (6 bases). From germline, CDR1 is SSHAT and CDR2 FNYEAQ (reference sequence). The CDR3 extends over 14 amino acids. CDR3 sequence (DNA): TGTGCTAGCAGCCGGCGGGAACAGACCGGGGAGCTGTTTTTT. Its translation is CASSRREQTGELFF.

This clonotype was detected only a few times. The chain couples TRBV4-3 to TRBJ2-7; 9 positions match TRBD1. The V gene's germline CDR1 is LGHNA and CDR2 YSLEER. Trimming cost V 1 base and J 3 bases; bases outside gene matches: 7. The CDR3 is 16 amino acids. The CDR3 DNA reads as TGCGCCAGCAGCCAAGTCACGACAGGGGGTAACTACGAGCAGTACTTC. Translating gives CASSQVTTGGNYEQYF.

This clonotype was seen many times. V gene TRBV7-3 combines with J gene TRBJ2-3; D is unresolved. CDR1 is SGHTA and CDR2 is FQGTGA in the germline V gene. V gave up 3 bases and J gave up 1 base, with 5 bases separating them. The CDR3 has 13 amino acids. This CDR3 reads CASSFPGTDTQYF. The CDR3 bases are TGTGCCAGCAGCTTCCCGGGCACAGATACGCAGTATTTT. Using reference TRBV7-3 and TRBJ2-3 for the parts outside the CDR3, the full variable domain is GAGVSQTPSNKVTEKGKYVELRCDPISGHTALYWYRQSLGQGPEFLIYFQGTGAADDSGLPNDRFFAVRPEGSVSTLKIQRTERGDSAVYLCASSFPGTDTQYFGPGTRLTVL.

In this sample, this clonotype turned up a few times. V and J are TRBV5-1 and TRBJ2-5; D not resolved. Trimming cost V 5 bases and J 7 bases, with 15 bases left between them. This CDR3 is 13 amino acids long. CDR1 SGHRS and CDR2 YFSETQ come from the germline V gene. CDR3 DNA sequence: TGCGCCAGCAGACCGGACGCAATTGGGACCCAGTACTTC. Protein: CASRPDAIGTQYF.

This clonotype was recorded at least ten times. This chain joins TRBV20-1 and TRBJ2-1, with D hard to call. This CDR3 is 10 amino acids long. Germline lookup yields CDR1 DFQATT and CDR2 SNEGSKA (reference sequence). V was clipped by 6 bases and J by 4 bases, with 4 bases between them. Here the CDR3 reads CSAAYNEQFF. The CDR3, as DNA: TGCAGTGCCGCATACAATGAGCAGTTCTTC.

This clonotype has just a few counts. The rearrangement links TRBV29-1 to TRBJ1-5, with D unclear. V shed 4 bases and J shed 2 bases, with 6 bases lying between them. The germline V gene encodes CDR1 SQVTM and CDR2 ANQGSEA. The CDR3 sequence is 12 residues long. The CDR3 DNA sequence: TGCAGCGTTGGAGGACGCAATCAGCCCCAGCATTTT. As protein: CSVGGRNQPQHF.

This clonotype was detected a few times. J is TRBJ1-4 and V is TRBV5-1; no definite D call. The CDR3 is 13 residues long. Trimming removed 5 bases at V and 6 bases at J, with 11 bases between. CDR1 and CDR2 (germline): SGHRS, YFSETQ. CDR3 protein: CASRTAIDEKLFF. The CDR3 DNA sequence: TGCGCCAGCAGGACCGCAATCGATGAAAAACTGTTTTTT. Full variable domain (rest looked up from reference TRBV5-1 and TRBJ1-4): KAGVTQTPRYLIKTRGQQVTLSCSPISGHRSVSWYQQTPGQGLQFLFEYFSETQRNKGNFPGRFSGRQFSNSRSEMNVSTLELGDSALYLCASRTAIDEKLFFGSGTQLSVL.

In DNA, the CDR3 is TGTGCCAGCAGTTTAGATGGCGGAAACCAAGAGACCCAGTACTTC. Protein: CASSLDGGNQETQYF. The gene calls are TRBV12-3 or TRBV12-4 and TRBJ2-5; D call uncertain. The V end was cut by 1 base, the J end by 0 bases, with 9 bases between. CDR3 length equals 15 residues.

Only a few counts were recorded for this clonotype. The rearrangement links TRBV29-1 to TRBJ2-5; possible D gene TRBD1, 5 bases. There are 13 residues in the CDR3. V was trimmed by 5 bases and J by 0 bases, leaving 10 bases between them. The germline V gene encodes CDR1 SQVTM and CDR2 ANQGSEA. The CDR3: CSVSNRYQETQYF. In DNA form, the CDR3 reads TGCAGCGTTTCAAACAGGTACCAAGAGACCCAGTACTTC. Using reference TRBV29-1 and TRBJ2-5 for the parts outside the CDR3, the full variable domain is SAVISQKPSRDICQRGTSLTIQCQVDSQVTMMFWYRQQPGQSLTLIATANQGSEATYESGFVIDKFPISRPNLTFSTLTVSNMSPEDSSIYLCSVSNRYQETQYFGPGTRLLVL.

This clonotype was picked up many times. The CDR3: CASSLLAGGTYNEQFF. The DNA for the CDR3 is TGTGCCAGCAGTTTACTCGCGGGAGGTACCTACAATGAGCAGTTCTTC. J is TRBJ2-1 and V is TRBV28; 8 bases are shared with TRBD2. The CDR3 consists of 16 residues. Germline lookup yields CDR1 MDHEN and CDR2 SYDVKM. V trimming: 2 bases; J trimming: 2 bases; junction bases outside the gene matches: 5. The whole variable domain, filled in from reference TRBV28 and TRBJ2-1, reads DVKVTQSSRYLVKRTGEKVFLECVQDMDHENMFWYRQDPGLGLRLIYFSYDVKMKEKGDIPEGYSVSREKKERFSLILESASTNQTSMYLCASSLLAGGTYNEQFFGPGTRLTVL.